This T cell receptor beta chain was profiled in a study of shared clonotypes between healthy human individuals. Per germline, CDR1 SQVTM and CDR2 ANQGSEA. The CDR3 covers 13 residues. Trimming took 2 bases from V and 7 from J, leaving 14 bases between them. The repertoire was sequenced with immunoSEQ multiplex PCR; TCRdb's copy has only in-frame clones and lacks some. This sample carries over 850,000 clones, around three quarters of them seen once, and the ten largest clones take 0.61%. This clone occurred a few times. The sequence came from a man in his late teens or twenties in good health. Some clones in this sample may be carry-over from other donors' samples. The rearrangement joins TRBV29-1 to TRBJ1-1; D not resolved. Specimen: memory CD4+ T cells from PBMCs. Indicated subset: CD45RA-negative fraction. The CDR3 DNA is TGCAGCGTTGAAAGGCAGTCCGGCGGTGAAGCTTTCTTT. It encodes CSVERQSGGEAFF.